The clone carrying this T cell receptor (beta chain) occurred many times. The target antigen is unknown. The entry originates in a study of CD8 T cells in ankylosing spondylitis. General study results and limits: Disease-linked clones reportedly showed significant enrichment in matched ankylosing spondylitis synovial fluid.

Each CDR3 protein gets one entry after TCRdb re-called the 5' RACE reads with MiXCR. Counted here are 250,000 to 400,000 distinct CDR3 sequences, about 9.9% occurring once; the ten biggest clones make up roughly 9.2%. The sequence was collected from a female donor with ankylosing spondylitis or in good health (not recorded which). Material for sequencing was blood, either unsorted or a sorted T cell fraction (not recorded which).

The DNA of the CDR3 is TGTGCCAGCAGGGAGGGACTAGCCTCCCCCAATGAGCAGTTCTTC. This translates into CASREGLASPNEQFF. V and J are TRBV7-2 and TRBJ2-1, with 9 bases lining up with TRBD2. CDR3 size: 15 residues. V was clipped by 6 bases and J by 6 bases; unmatched bases: 9. Germline assignment: CDR1 SGHTA and CDR2 FQGNSA.